This is a list of T cell receptor beta chains from one sample in a study of tumor-infiltrating lymphocytes in primary liver carcinoma. TCRdb reprocessed the multiplex PCR reads via MiXCR and lists one record per CDR3 protein. The sample records 310,000 or so distinct CDR3 sequences, around three fifths being singletons. The sequenced material came from peripheral blood. These receptors were collected from a woman aged 25 to 39 with primary liver carcinoma and hepatitis B virus infection. The CDR3 runs from the conserved cysteine through the conserved F or W.

>TRBJ2-1|TRBV11-2
CASSPVGGGNEQFF
>TRBJ2-1|TRBV7-9
CASSPPGDNEQFF
>TRBJ2-5|TRBV11-2
CTSSFRTGVEAQYF
>TRBJ2-5|TRBV11-2
CASSISGASGGKREIQYF
>TRBJ2-1|TRBV6-6
CGSKLASSYNEQFF
>TRBJ2-1|TRBV6-6
CASRTGVAALAGGISYNEQFF
>TRBJ1-5|TRBV6-5
CASSPDKSKQPQHF
>TRBJ2-7|TRBV4-1
CASNQIYGGNEQYF
>TRBJ2-5|TRBV7-8
CASSLIPTAQETQYF
>TRBJ2-1|TRBV13
CASSHPGVAGLGNEQFF
>TRBJ1-6|TRBV7-8
CASRVGTDSPLHF
>TRBJ2-2|TRBV6-2/TRBV6-3
CATGASVSTGELFF
>TRBJ1-4|TRBV12-5
CASGLVRDENEKLFF
>TRBJ1-3|TRBV12-3/TRBV12-4
CASSLGTPKIYLNTIYF
>TRBJ2-3|TRBV5-1
CASSLASSTDTQYF
>TRBJ1-2|TRBV6-6
CVSGQDYGYTF
>TRBJ1-1|TRBV28
CASILGGRKDTEAFF
>TRBJ1-4|TRBV12-5
CASGLIGQFPNEKLFF
>TRBJ2-3|TRBV4-1
CASLLTSGGSTDTQYF
>TRBJ2-6|TRBV28
CASSPSPPWVTHSGVNVLTF
>TRBJ2-1|TRBV6-2/TRBV6-3
CASSLTGQGDYEQFF
>TRBJ2-7|TRBV6-5
CASSRGAGVGEQYF
>TRBJ1-1|TRBV11-3
CASEPNENTEAFF
>TRBJ2-1|TRBV29-1
CSSTGGEQFF
>TRBJ2-1|TRBV4-3
CASSQDRTSGIEQFF
>TRBJ2-1|TRBV6-5
CASSDGQGYNEQFF
>TRBJ1-4|TRBV7-9
CASSQGGSNEKLFF
>TRBJ1-3|TRBV4-1
CASSTGTEGHTIYF
>TRBJ1-5|TRBV28
CASRARPSPISDQSQHF
>TRBJ1-2|TRBV19
CASSIQGQGYGYTF
>TRBJ1-6|TRBV12-3/TRBV12-4
CASSPIGNSPLQF
>TRBJ1-2|TRBV30
CAWSTGRWGYTF
>TRBJ2-3|TRBV29-1
CSVVGGSGVTDMRYF